This entry lists 11 T cell receptor beta chains sequenced from one sample in a study of human T cells and chemical hapten exposure. TCRdb reprocessed the RACE reads with MiXCR, giving one entry per CDR3 protein. The sample has approximately 89,000 distinct CDR3 sequences; 5% to 8.5% are singletons. Time point given: patch test 2, 6 weeks after DPC sensitization. Treatment given: therapeutic diphenylcyclopropenone sensitization with weekly scalp DPC. Specimen: whole blood, collected in connection with sensitization to the hapten diphenylcyclopropenone (DPC). These receptor sequences come from a woman in her thirties with alopecia areata. Some clones in this sample may be carry-over from other donors' samples.

This clonotype has ten or more counts. The chain joins TRBV30 to TRBJ1-1, with D possibly TRBD1 on 5 matching bases. The CDR3 consists of 13 residues. V was cut by 3 bases and J by 3 bases, with 11 bases left in between. Looked up from germline, CDR1 is GTSNPN and CDR2 is SVGIG (reference sequence). CDR3: CAWRAQGYTEAFF. The DNA of the CDR3 is TGTGCCTGGAGAGCCCAGGGATACACTGAAGCTTTCTTT.

The chain couples TRBV7-8 to TRBJ1-2; D is perhaps TRBD1 (6 bases). From germline, CDR1 is SGHVS and CDR2 FQNEAQ. V lost 8 bases and J 7 bases, leaving 20 bases between the germline ends. The CDR3 consists of 14 residues. The CDR3 sequence is CASASGQPGAGYTF. The CDR3 DNA follows: TGTGCCAGCGCTTCGGGACAACCCGGAGCTGGCTACACCTTC.

This clonotype was found a few times. The V and J genes are TRBV2 and TRBJ2-1, with TRBD2 matching 10 bases. The CDR3 totals 15 residues. Germline CDR1 reads SNHLY; CDR2 reads FYNNEI. Losses at the gene ends were 7 bases for V and 2 bases for J; bases not matched to a gene: 5. The CDR3 nucleotides are TGTGCCAGCACGCAGCGGGGGGGTCCCTACAATGAGCAGTTCTTC. Translation gives CASTQRGGPYNEQFF.

This clonotype has only a few counts. The chain joins TRBV18 to TRBJ2-3, with D maybe TRBD2 (5 bases). The CDR3 contains 13 residues. Trimming removed 4 bases at V and 8 bases at J, with 13 bases between. CDR1 KGHSH and CDR2 LQKENI come from the germline V gene. The CDR3 DNA follows: TGTGCCAGCTCACGAGGGCTACTCGGTACGCAGTATTTT. As protein: CASSRGLLGTQYF.

The CDR3 DNA sequence: TGTGCCAGCAGCCTTACCGGGACAGGGCTAAATCAGCCCCAGCATTTT. It specifies CASSLTGTGLNQPQHF. V and J are TRBV6-5 and TRBJ1-5; TRBD1 matches at 9 bases. The CDR3 is 16 amino acids. J was trimmed by 4 bases and V by 6 bases; bases with no gene match: 10. CDR1 is MNHEY, CDR2 SVGAGI, per germline.

For the CDR3, the DNA is TGTGCCAGCAGCTTACGGCTGAGCACAGATACGCAGTATTTT. It yields the protein CASSLRLSTDTQYF. The rearrangement links TRBV7-8 to TRBJ2-3, with D uncertain. The V gene's germline CDR1 is SGHVS and CDR2 FQNEAQ. This CDR3 is 14 amino acids long. With 2 bases removed from V and 0 bases from J, the gap between germline ends came to 6 bases. Filled out from reference TRBV7-8 and TRBJ2-3, the complete variable domain reads GAGVSQSPRYKVAKRGQDVALRCDPISGHVSLFWYQQALGQGPEFLTYFQNEAQLDKSGLPSDRFFAERPEGSVSTLKIQRTQQEDSAVYLCASSLRLSTDTQYFGPGTRLTVL.

This chain uses TRBV5-5 with TRBJ1-2; TRBD1 aligns across 11 bases. The V gene's germline CDR1 is SGHKS and CDR2 YYEKEE (reference sequence). The CDR3 is 15 amino acids. The V gene end was trimmed by 4 bases and the J gene end by 2 bases; junction bases not matched to a gene: 4. The CDR3: CASSVGQGVNYGYTF. The CDR3 bases are TGTGCCAGCAGCGTGGGACAGGGGGTGAACTATGGCTACACCTTC.

This clonotype occurred many times. The chain recombines TRBV7-2 with TRBJ2-3, with D unresolved. V was cut by 2 bases and J by 4 bases, with 4 bases left in between. CDR3 length equals 12 residues. Germline assignment: CDR1 SGHTA and CDR2 FQGNSA. The CDR3 DNA reads as TGTGCCAGCAGCTTATACTCAGATACGCAGTATTTT. Amino acid sequence: CASSLYSDTQYF.

This clonotype was counted a few times. The chain couples TRBV20-1 to TRBJ1-2, with 8 bases identical to TRBD1. The CDR3 runs to 12 residues. Trimming took 4 bases from V and 4 from J; bases not matched to a gene: 2. Germline CDR1 reads DFQATT; CDR2 reads SNEGSKA (reference sequence). Here the CDR3 DNA reads TGCAGTGCTAATGACAGGGGCTATGGCTACACCTTC. This sequence encodes CSANDRGYGYTF.

The chain is built from TRBV12-3 or TRBV12-4 and TRBJ2-5; 10 bases are shared with TRBD2. The CDR3 is 14 amino acids. V gave up 3 bases and J gave up 6 bases; unmatched junction bases: 4. The CDR3 coding sequence is TGTGCCAGCAGTTTCAGCGGGGGGGCCAAGACCCAGTACTTC. Translation gives CASSFSGGAKTQYF.

The chain links TRBV2 to TRBJ2-2, with TRBD2 identical over 9 bases. Per the germline V gene, CDR1 is SNHLY and CDR2 is FYNNEI. Trimming removed 7 bases from V and 3 bases from J; junction bases left unmatched: 12. The CDR3 extends over 17 amino acids. CDR3 amino acids: CASKFSGGPGDTGELFF. In DNA form, the CDR3 reads TGTGCCAGCAAATTTAGCGGGGGCCCGGGTGACACCGGGGAGCTGTTTTTT.